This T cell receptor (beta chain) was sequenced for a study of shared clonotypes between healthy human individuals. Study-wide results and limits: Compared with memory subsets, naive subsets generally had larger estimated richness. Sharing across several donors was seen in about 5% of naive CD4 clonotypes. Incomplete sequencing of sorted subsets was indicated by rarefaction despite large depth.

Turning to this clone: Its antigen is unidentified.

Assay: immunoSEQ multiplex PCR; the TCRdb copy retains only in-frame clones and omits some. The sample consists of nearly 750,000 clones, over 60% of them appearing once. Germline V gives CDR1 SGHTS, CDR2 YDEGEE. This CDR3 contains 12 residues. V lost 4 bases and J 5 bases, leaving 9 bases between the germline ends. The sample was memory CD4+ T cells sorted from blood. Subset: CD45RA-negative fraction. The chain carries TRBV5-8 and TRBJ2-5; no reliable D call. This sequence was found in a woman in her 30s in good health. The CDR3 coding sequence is TGTGCCAGCAGCCAATCCACGGAGACCCAGTACTTC. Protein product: CASSQSTETQYF. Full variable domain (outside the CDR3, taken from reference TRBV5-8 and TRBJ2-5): EAGVTQSPTHLIKTRGQQATLRCSPISGHTSVYWYQQALGLGLQFLLWYDEGEERNRGNFPPRFSGRQFPNYSSELNVNALELEDSALYLCASSQSTETQYFGPGTRLLVL.